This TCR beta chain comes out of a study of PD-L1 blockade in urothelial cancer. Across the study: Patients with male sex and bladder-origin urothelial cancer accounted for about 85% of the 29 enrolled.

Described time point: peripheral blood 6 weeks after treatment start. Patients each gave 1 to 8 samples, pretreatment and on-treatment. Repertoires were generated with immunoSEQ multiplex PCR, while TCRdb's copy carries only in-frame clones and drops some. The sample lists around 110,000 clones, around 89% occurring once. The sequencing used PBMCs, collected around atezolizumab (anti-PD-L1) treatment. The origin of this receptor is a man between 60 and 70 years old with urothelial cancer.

The CDR3 DNA follows: TGCGCCAGCAGCCTAGAGACTTGGGGGGACACTGAAGCTTTCTTT. Encoded protein: CASSLETWGDTEAFF. The chain joins TRBV4-1 to TRBJ1-1, with D possibly TRBD1 on 5 matching bases. The CDR3 sequence is 15 residues long. CDR1 and CDR2 from the germline V gene are MGHRA and YSYEKL. Deletions cut 4 bases from V and 3 bases from J, with 15 bases between.